The TCR beta chain described here comes from a study of T cell responses to AZD1222 COVID-19 vaccine. Of note for this clone: Its antigen is unknown.

Findings of the study overall: No day 14 peak samples; only post-peak repertoires were characterized. Donors were mostly white British, more females; clonal diversity possibly underestimated.

Clones were sequenced by immunoSEQ multiplex PCR, and TCRdb holds only the in-frame ones, with some missing. This sample yields 95,000 to 150,000 clones, of which 91% are seen a single time; 5.4% belongs to the top ten. The receptor comes from an adult in good health. Sample: peripheral blood, taken on day 0 of AZD1222 vaccination.

Here the CDR3 reads CASSIPSTLANGYTF. The CDR3 DNA follows: TGTGCCAGCAGCATACCCTCGACGCTCGCAAATGGCTACACCTTC. This chain joins TRBV14 and TRBJ1-2, with D unresolved. V gave up 5 bases and J gave up 6 bases, with 19 bases separating them. The V gene's germline CDR1 is SGHDN and CDR2 FVKESK. This CDR3 has 15 amino acids. Together with reference TRBV14 and TRBJ1-2, the CDR3 gives the full variable domain: EAGVTQFPSHSVIEKGQTVTLRCDPISGHDNLYWYRRVMGKEIKFLLHFVKESKQDESGMPNNRFLAERTGGTYSTLKVQPAELEDSGVYFCASSIPSTLANGYTFGSGTRLTVV.